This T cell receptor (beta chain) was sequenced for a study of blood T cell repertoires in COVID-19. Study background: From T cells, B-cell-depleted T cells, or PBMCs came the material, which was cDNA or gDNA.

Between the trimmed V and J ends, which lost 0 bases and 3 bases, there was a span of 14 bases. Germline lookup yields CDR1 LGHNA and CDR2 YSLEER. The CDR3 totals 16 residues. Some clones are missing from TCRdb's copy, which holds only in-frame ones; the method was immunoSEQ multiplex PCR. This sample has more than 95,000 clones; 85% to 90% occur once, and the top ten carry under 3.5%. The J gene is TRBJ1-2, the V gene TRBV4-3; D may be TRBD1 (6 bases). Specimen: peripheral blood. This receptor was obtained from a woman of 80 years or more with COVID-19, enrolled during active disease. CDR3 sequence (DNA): TGCGCCAGCAGCCAAGAACAGGGTCTCGGATACTATGGCTACACCTTC. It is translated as CASSQEQGLGYYGYTF.